This is a list of T cell receptor beta chains from one sample in a study of blood T cells in healthy people across ages. TCRdb itself ran the 5' RACE reads through MiXCR, one entry per CDR3 protein. This table has around 970,000 distinct CDR3 sequences, 51% appearing once. Input material: blood. These receptors all come from a woman aged 55 to 70 in good health. Each CDR3 is given without its conserved first and last residue.

TRBJ2-1 | TRBV7-9 | ASSLGTGKNEQF
TRBJ1-4 | TRBV5-1 | ASSFQNREGEKLF
TRBJ1-3 | TRBV2 | ASSVSGNTIY
TRBJ2-5 | TRBV6-6 | ASSYTAPTASEETQY
TRBJ2-3 | TRBV19 | ASSGTSPSTDTQY
TRBJ2-5 | TRBV7-2 | ASSLGRSGSMYEQY
TRBJ1-2 | TRBV2 | ASSENGAYGYT
TRBJ1-1 | TRBV20-1 | SASPPTEINAEAF
TRBJ2-7 | TRBV5-1 | ASSSGTVWEQY
TRBJ2-5 | TRBV6-2/TRBV6-3 | ASSRLAKTLHQETQY
TRBJ2-1 | TRBV20-1 | SASGTRTYNEQF
- | TRBV5-6 | ASSSLNHEQY
TRBJ2-2 | TRBV29-1 | SVGRGPGAWELF
TRBJ2-7 | TRBV6-2/TRBV6-3 | ASSYGNYEQY
TRBJ1-5 | TRBV6-2/TRBV6-3 | ASSYGVTTSQPQH
TRBJ2-3 | TRBV14 | ASSQDRGSSATDTQY
TRBJ2-1 | TRBV7-9 | ASEWGGEHYRYNEQF
TRBJ2-7 | TRBV6-5 | ASSSRQGLYEQY
TRBJ2-3 | TRBV4-1 | ASSQSRTTQDTQY
TRBJ1-4 | TRBV7-9 | ASSLVPDNEKLF
TRBJ2-1 | TRBV6-2/TRBV6-3 | ASRPPGTGGNEQF
- | TRBV28 | ASSWAGQKETQY
TRBJ1-2 | TRBV7-9 | ASSLTTGDYGYT
TRBJ2-1 | TRBV24-1 | APRASSGRRTSGDNEQF
TRBJ1-2 | TRBV2 | ATQDILYGYT
- | TRBV12-3/TRBV12-4 | ASRGNYNEQY
TRBJ1-2 | TRBV12-3/TRBV12-4 | ASATVAGRHYGYT
TRBJ2-1 | TRBV3-1 | ATRSGLAAADGQF
TRBJ2-3 | TRBV4-3 | ASSQARPPTDTQY
TRBJ2-7 | TRBV3-1 | ASSQRPFGPPYEQY
- | TRBV20-1 | SARDRITGTQY
TRBJ1-2 | TRBV28 | ASEEDTNYGYT
TRBJ1-2 | TRBV6-2/TRBV6-3 | ASSYGLYGYT
TRBJ2-3 | TRBV20-1 | SASKRVTDTQY
TRBJ1-2 | TRBV3-1 | ASSQAGREGYT
TRBJ1-2 | TRBV29-1 | SVGSQGDYNGYT
TRBJ2-1 | TRBV5-1 | ASSVGTGYNEQF
TRBJ2-7 | TRBV3-1 | ASSQANQGPYSYEQY
TRBJ2-5 | TRBV12-3/TRBV12-4 | ASSSGLLYQETQY
TRBJ2-5 | TRBV7-6 | ASSSGTYETQY
TRBJ2-3 | TRBV10-3 | VINPGLAGNGTDTQY
TRBJ2-7 | TRBV29-1 | SVEGRFQEQY
TRBJ2-5 | TRBV11-2 | ASSLIIWGEQETQY
TRBJ2-5 | TRBV29-1 | SVEELPGTQY
TRBJ1-5 | TRBV28 | ASRPTSTGPLGNQPQH
TRBJ2-3 | TRBV29-1 | SIVWLAGAHTDTQY
TRBJ2-7 | TRBV12-3/TRBV12-4 | ASNRGGHSYEQY
TRBJ2-1 | TRBV20-1 | SAHQGLDGYNEQF
TRBJ2-3 | TRBV4-2 | ASSQDSAGGRTDTQY
TRBJ2-5 | TRBV24-1 | ATRERNQETQY
TRBJ1-6 | TRBV6-5 | ASSSDGPLH
TRBJ2-7 | TRBV12-3/TRBV12-4 | ASSLGLAGGTEQY
TRBJ2-3 | TRBV27 | ASSFAFGRSTDTQY
TRBJ2-1 | TRBV4-2 | ASSPGASGKDEQF
TRBJ2-3 | TRBV7-9 | ASSLWLTSGSRPADTQY
TRBJ2-1 | TRBV7-2 | ASSLKSGRIYNEQF
TRBJ2-2 | TRBV28 | ASTQTSGVTGGLF
TRBJ2-3 | TRBV18 | ASSPRTPPDTQY